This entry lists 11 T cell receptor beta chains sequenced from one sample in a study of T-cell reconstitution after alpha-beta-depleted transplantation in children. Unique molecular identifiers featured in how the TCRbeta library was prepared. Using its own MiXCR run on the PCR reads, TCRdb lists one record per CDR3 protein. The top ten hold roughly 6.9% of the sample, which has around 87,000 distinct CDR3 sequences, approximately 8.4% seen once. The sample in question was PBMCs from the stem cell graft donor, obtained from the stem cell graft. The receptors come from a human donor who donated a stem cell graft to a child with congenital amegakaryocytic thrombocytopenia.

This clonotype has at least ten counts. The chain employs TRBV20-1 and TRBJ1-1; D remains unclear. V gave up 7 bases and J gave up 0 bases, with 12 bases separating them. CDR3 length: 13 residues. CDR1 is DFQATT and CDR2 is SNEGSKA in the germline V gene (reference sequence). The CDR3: CSVRRQMNTEAFF. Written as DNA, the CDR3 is TGCAGTGTCAGGCGGCAGATGAACACTGAAGCTTTCTTT.

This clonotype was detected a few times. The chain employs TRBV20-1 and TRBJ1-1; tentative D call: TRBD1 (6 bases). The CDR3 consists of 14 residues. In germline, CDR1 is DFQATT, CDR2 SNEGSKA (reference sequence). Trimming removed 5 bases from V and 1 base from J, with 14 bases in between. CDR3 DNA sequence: TGCAGTGCTGTAAGTGGGGGGGCGAACACTGAAGCTTTCTTT. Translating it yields CSAVSGGANTEAFF.

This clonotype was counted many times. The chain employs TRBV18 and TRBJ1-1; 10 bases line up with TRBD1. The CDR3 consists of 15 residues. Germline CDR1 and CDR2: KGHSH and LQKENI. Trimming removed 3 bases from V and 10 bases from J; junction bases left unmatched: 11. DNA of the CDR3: TGTGCCAGCTCACCGATGACCGGGACAGGGGAACGAGCTTTCTTT. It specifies CASSPMTGTGERAFF.

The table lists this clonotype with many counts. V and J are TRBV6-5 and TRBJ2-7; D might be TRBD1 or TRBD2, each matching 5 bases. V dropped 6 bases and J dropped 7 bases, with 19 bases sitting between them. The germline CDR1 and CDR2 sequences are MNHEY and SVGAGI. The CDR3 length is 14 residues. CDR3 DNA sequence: TGTGCCAGCAGCCCCACTAGGGCTAGGGGAGAGCAGTACTTC. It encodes CASSPTRARGEQYF.

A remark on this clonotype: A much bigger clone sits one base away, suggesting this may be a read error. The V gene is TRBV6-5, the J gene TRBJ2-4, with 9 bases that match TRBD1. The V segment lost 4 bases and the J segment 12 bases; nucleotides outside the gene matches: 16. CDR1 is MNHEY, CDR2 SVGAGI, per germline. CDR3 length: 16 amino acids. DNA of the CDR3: TGTGCCAGCAGTTCCTTAAGAAACAGGGGGCAACACAGTCAGTACTTC. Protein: CASSSLRNRGQHSQYF.

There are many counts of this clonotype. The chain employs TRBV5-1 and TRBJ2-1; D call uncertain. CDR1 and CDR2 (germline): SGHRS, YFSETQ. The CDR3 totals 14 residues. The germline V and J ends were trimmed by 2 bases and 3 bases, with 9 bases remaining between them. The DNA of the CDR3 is TGCGCCAGCAGCTTTGGCGGTGGCTACAATGAGCAGTTCTTC. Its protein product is CASSFGGGYNEQFF.

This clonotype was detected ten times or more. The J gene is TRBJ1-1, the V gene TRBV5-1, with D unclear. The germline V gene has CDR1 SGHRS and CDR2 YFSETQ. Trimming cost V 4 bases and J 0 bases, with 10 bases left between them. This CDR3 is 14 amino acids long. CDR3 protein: CASSPNMMNTEAFF. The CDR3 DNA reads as TGCGCCAGCAGCCCGAACATGATGAACACTGAAGCTTTCTTT.

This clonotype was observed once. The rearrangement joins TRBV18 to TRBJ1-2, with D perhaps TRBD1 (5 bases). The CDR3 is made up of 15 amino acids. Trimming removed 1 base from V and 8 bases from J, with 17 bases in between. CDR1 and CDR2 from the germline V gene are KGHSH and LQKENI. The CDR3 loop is CASSPQGPGSGGYTF. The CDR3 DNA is TGTGCCAGCTCACCACAGGGGCCAGGGTCTGGAGGCTACACCTTC.

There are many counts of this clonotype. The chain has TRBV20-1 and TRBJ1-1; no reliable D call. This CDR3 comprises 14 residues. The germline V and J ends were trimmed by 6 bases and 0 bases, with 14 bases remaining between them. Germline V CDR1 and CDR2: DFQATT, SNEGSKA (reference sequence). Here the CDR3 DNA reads TGCAGTGCCATGGCCGGGCTAATGAACACTGAAGCTTTCTTT. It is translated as CSAMAGLMNTEAFF.

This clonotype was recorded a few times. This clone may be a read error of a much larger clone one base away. The CDR3 DNA follows: TGTGCCAGCGTCCAATCTACTGGGGCCAACGGCCTGACTTTC. Translated: CASVQSTGANGLTF. The chain employs TRBV28 and TRBJ2-6; a weak D match, TRBD1 (5 bases). The germline gives CDR1 MDHEN, CDR2 SYDVKM. The CDR3 runs 14 residues.

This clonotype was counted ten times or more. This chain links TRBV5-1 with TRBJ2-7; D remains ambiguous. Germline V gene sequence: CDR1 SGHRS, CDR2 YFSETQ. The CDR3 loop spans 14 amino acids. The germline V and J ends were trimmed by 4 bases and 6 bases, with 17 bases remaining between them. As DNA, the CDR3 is TGCGCCAGCAGCCCCAGCACGCAAGCGACCGAGCAGTACTTC. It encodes CASSPSTQATEQYF.